What follows is one T cell receptor beta chain and its context. The antigen remains unidentified. The data were obtained in a study of cytomegalovirus exposure and HLA in healthy donors. About the study: As an earlier analysis found, about 190 million T cells yielded about 120 million unique TCR beta sequences. Broader study findings: Previously analyzed data showed that most TCR beta V segments were productive at a frequency of about 87% or about 30%. Later analysis suggested most CMV-associated TCR beta chains were HLA-restricted.

Germline CDR1 is SGDLS and CDR2 is YYNGEE. The CDR3 spans 13 residues. V dropped 6 bases and J dropped 5 bases, with 14 bases sitting between them. In the PCR, 60 Vbeta and 13 Jbeta primers were used. The assay was immunoSEQ multiplex PCR, and TCRdb's table has in-frame clones only and misses some. The sample records 75,000 to 100,000 clones, 65% to 85% being singletons. Sequencing was done on a sample of PBMCs. The chain joins TRBV9 to TRBJ2-5; D is possibly TRBD2 (5 bases). This clonotype was obtained from a man aged 40-49 years in good health and CMV-seropositive. CDR3 bases: TGTGCCAGCACTCGGCGGGCTGGGGAGACCCAGTACTTC. Its protein is CASTRRAGETQYF.